This TCR beta chain appears in the sequencing data of a study of blood T cell repertoires in COVID-19. Study-level background: T cells, B-cell-depleted T cells, or PBMCs supplied cDNA or gDNA.

This CDR3 has 14 residues. V shed 1 base and J shed 5 bases, with 11 bases lying between them. Germline CDR1 MNHEY, CDR2 SMNVEV (reference sequence). As originally analysed: Reference gene primer amplification in the assay estimated nucleated cell counts. The repertoire was sequenced with immunoSEQ multiplex PCR; TCRdb's copy has only in-frame clones and lacks some. D and trimming were read from the DNA, whereas the V and J calls and clone size are those reported in that table. The table records about 220,000 clones, around four fifths of them present only once. Participants had their cohort set by participant-reported clinical history. Recovery meant two consecutive negative NP/OP PCR tests, professional clearance, or resolved symptoms.

Sequencing used PBMCs or T cells enriched from blood (not recorded which). This receptor was identified in a man between 35 and 55 years old who had recovered from COVID-19. The J gene is TRBJ1-1, the V gene TRBV27, with D possibly TRBD1 on 6 matching bases. The CDR3 is CASSLWAGETEAFF. As DNA, the CDR3 is TGTGCCAGCAGTTTATGGGCAGGGGAGACTGAAGCTTTCTTT.